This T cell receptor (beta chain) is drawn from a study of blood T cells in healthy people across ages. With a J-beta primer mix and a sample-barcoded 5' primer, a second PCR ran about 7 to 12 cycles. TCRdb re-called the 5' RACE reads with MiXCR, one entry per CDR3 protein. The sample lists about 800,000 distinct CDR3 sequences, nearly 60% seen once, with about 20% in the top ten. V dropped 7 bases and J dropped 7; count of bases not matched to a gene: 10. The CDR3 is 13 residues long. Germline CDR1 reads SQVTM; CDR2 reads ANQGSEA. The sequence came from a man younger than 45 in good health. The chain has TRBV29-1 and TRBJ2-1, with TRBD1 matching 7 bases. Input material: blood. The CDR3 loop is CSAWTGTGNEQFF. DNA of the CDR3: TGCAGCGCTTGGACAGGCACAGGGAATGAGCAGTTCTTC.